The T cell receptor (beta chain) described here comes from a study of blood T cell repertoires in COVID-19. Sequencing used immunoSEQ multiplex PCR; TCRdb keeps in-frame clones, though not all of them. In the table there are some 220,000 clones, approximately 90% of which are singletons. J was trimmed by 0 bases and V by 5 bases; bases with no gene match: 6. Germline CDR1 is LNHDA and CDR2 is SQIVND (reference sequence). The CDR3 contains 15 residues. Within the sample, this clone is large. The clonotype was recovered from a woman aged 25 to 45 who had recovered from COVID-19. V gene TRBV19 combines with J gene TRBJ1-1, with TRBD1 matching 7 bases. Sequencing used PBMCs or T cells enriched from blood (not recorded which). In nucleotides, the CDR3 is TGTGCCAGTAGTTCGTGGACAGGAGTGAACACTGAAGCTTTCTTT. Amino acids: CASSSWTGVNTEAFF.